This section outlines one T cell receptor (beta chain) sequence together with its context. After extraction with the RNeasy kit, 0.5 to 1 ug of the RNA was reverse transcribed using random hexamers. TCRdb reanalysed the immunoSEQ multiplex PCR reads using MiXCR and keeps one entry per CDR3 protein. This table holds some 260,000 distinct CDR3 sequences, about 88% found once. This entry is derived from a study of CD8 T cells in Susac syndrome. V was clipped by 5 bases and J by 3 bases, with 16 bases between them. The germline V gene encodes CDR1 KGHSH and CDR2 LQKENI. The CDR3 length is 15 residues. TEMRA cells were FACS-enriched and CD8+ and CD4+ T cells negatively isolated.

The source of this sequence is a human donor with multiple sclerosis. This sequence joins TRBV18 and TRBJ2-5, with D possibly being TRBD1 (5 bases). The sequenced material came from CD8+ T cells from PBMCs. CDR3 in DNA: TGTGCCAGCTCAGACGACTGGCAGGGTGAAGAGACCCAGTACTTC. It specifies CASSDDWQGEETQYF.